Shown below are 16 T cell receptor beta chains from a single sample sequenced in a study of T cells in Graves' hyperthyroidism and ophthalmopathy. RNA transcripts were the template for amplifying TCR beta CDR3 regions. HTBI primers were the set used in a first-round RT-PCR of the TCR CDR3. In TCRdb, the multiplex PCR reads were re-called with MiXCR into one record per CDR3 protein. This sample has hundreds of thousands of distinct CDR3 sequences; over 10% occur once, and the top ten carry 9.2%. Specimen: blood. The origin of the receptors is a woman aged 18-35 years with Graves' hyperthyroidism.

As concerns this clonotype: One end of the junction does not line up with germline, which may come from a read error. The genes are TRBV6-2 or TRBV6-3 and TRBJ2-7; maybe TRBD2 (6 bases). Germline CDR1 reads MNHEY; CDR2 reads SVGEGT. The CDR3 has 18 amino acids. The CDR3 loop reads CTSSYLVEGLPPTYEQYF. The CDR3 DNA reads as TGTACCAGCAGTTACTTGGTGGAGGGTCTTCCACCTACCTACGAGCAGTACTTC.

This clonotype was counted only a few times. This chain joins TRBV20-1 and TRBJ2-3; D gene uncertain. V gave up 3 bases and J gave up 0 bases, with 16 bases separating them. Germline loops: CDR1 DFQATT, CDR2 SNEGSKA (reference sequence). The CDR3 is made up of 16 amino acids. DNA for the CDR3: TGCAGTGCTAGTTCACGAGTCGTTTCTAGCACAGATACGCAGTATTTT. Translated: CSASSRVVSSTDTQYF.

This clonotype was recorded many times. The chain employs TRBV6-2 or TRBV6-3 and TRBJ2-1; D is ambiguous. V lost 5 bases and J lost 5, with 13 bases in between. The CDR3 spans 14 residues. CDR1 is MNHEY and CDR2 is SVGEGT in the germline V gene. CDR3 protein: CASSRALANNEQFF. CDR3 nucleotide sequence: TGTGCCAGCAGTAGGGCCCTGGCGAACAATGAGCAGTTCTTC.

The sample holds many counts of this clonotype. V gene TRBV12-5 combines with J gene TRBJ2-3; possibly TRBD1 or TRBD2 for D (5 bases each). The length of the CDR3 is 12 residues. CDR1 is LGHNT, CDR2 FRNRAP, per germline. V lost 1 base, J lost 7 bases, and 6 bases lay in between. The CDR3 coding sequence is TGTGCTAGTGGTTTGGGGGACCATACGCAGTATTTT. Its protein product is CASGLGDHTQYF.

Ten or more counts support this clonotype. The V call is TRBV5-1, the J call TRBJ2-5, with D possibly being TRBD1 (6 bases). Trimming shortened V by 0 bases and J by 4 bases, and 16 bases separated the two germline ends. The germline gives CDR1 SGHRS, CDR2 YFSETQ. The CDR3 consists of 16 residues. CDR3 bases: TGCGCCAGCAGCTTGGCCCCTCGAGGCAGGGGAGAGACCCAGTACTTC. Translating gives CASSLAPRGRGETQYF.

This clonotype appeared a few times. This chain joins TRBV5-6 and TRBJ2-5, with TRBD1 matching 9 bases. In germline, CDR1 is SGHDT, CDR2 YYEEEE. This CDR3 contains 15 residues. J gave up 5 bases and V 4 bases, and 9 bases lay outside the gene matches. This CDR3 is CASSPPGTGSETQYF. The CDR3 coding sequence is TGTGCCAGCAGCCCCCCCGGGACAGGGTCGGAGACCCAGTACTTC. Based on the CDR3 plus reference TRBV5-6 and TRBJ2-5, the full variable domain is DAGVTQSPTHLIKTRGQQVTLRCSPKSGHDTVSWYQQALGQGPQFIFQYYEEEERQRGNFPDRFSGHQFPNYSSELNVNALLLGDSALYLCASSPPGTGSETQYFGPGTRLLVL.

This clonotype was seen repeatedly, ten times or more. J is TRBJ2-7 and V is TRBV27; D is ambiguous. Germline V gene data show CDR1 as MNHEY and CDR2 as SMNVEV (reference sequence). V shed 4 bases and J shed 0 bases, with 7 bases lying between them. The length of the CDR3 is 13 residues. The CDR3 region is CASSYSLSYEQYF. The CDR3 nucleotides are TGTGCCAGCAGTTACTCACTCTCCTACGAGCAGTACTTC.

This clonotype was recorded at least ten times. The J gene is TRBJ1-5, the V gene TRBV6-2 or TRBV6-3; TRBD1 agrees at 9 bases. The CDR3 consists of 16 residues. Germline CDR1 MNHEY, CDR2 SVGEGT. The V segment lost 2 bases and the J segment 11 bases; nucleotides outside the gene matches: 13. This CDR3 is CASSYQDRGYFGTQHF. Written as DNA, the CDR3 is TGTGCCAGCAGTTACCAAGACAGGGGGTATTTCGGGACCCAGCATTTT.

This clonotype was found many times. V usage is TRBV28 and J usage is TRBJ2-7; TRBD2 agrees at 10 bases. Germline CDR1 and CDR2: MDHEN and SYDVKM. The CDR3 is 16 amino acids. V lost 3 bases and J lost 0; bases outside the gene matches: 5. The CDR3 DNA reads TGTGCCAGCAGTTTTCGACTAGCGGGCCTCTCCTACGAGCAGTACTTC. Translating gives CASSFRLAGLSYEQYF. Full variable domain (missing parts from reference TRBV28 and TRBJ2-7): DVKVTQSSRYLVKRTGEKVFLECVQDMDHENMFWYRQDPGLGLRLIYFSYDVKMKEKGDIPEGYSVSREKKERFSLILESASTNQTSMYLCASSFRLAGLSYEQYFGPGTRLTVT.

This clonotype was picked up many times. The V call is TRBV4-3, the J call TRBJ1-2, with D possibly being TRBD1 (5 bases). Trimming left V 1 base short and J 7 bases short, with 10 bases between. Germline lookup yields CDR1 LGHNA and CDR2 YSLEER. This CDR3 has 13 amino acids. The DNA for the CDR3 is TGCGCCAGCAGCCAAGGTTGGGACGGTGGCTACACCTTC. This gives the protein CASSQGWDGGYTF.

This clonotype occurred a few times. This may arise from a read error, as a much more abundant clone is one base away. The V gene is TRBV5-8, the J gene TRBJ2-7, with D possibly TRBD1 on 6 matching bases. The CDR3 runs 14 residues. CDR1 and CDR2 from the germline V gene are SGHTS and YDEGEE. V lost 4 bases, J lost 2 bases, and 13 bases lay in between. Here the CDR3 reads CASSLGTRAYEQYF. CDR3 nucleotide sequence: TGTGCCAGCAGCCTCGGGACAAGAGCCTACGAGCAGTACTTC.

Concerning this clonotype: A much larger clone is a single base away; this may be a read error. This chain uses TRBV20-1 with TRBJ2-7, with D possibly TRBD2 on 5 matching bases. CDR1 and CDR2 from the germline V gene are DFQATT and SNEGSKA (reference sequence). This CDR3 is built from 11 residues. V lost 1 base to trimming and J lost 8 bases, with 9 bases between them. CDR3 loop: CSARVPGKQYF. The DNA for the CDR3 is TGCAGTGCTAGAGTCCCGGGGAAGCAGTACTTC.

The DNA for the CDR3 is TGCGCCAGCAGCTTCAGTAGGGCCGCGAGCGGGGGCGCAGGAACGGACGAGCAGTACTTC. This translates into CASSFSRAASGGAGTDEQYF. V usage is TRBV5-1 and J usage is TRBJ2-7; the match to TRBD2 covers 8 bases. V lost 2 bases to trimming and J lost 5 bases; unmatched junction nucleotides: 24. CDR1 is SGHRS and CDR2 is YFSETQ in the germline V gene. The CDR3 extends over 20 amino acids.

This clonotype was observed many times. This chain uses TRBV13 with TRBJ2-1; TRBD1 agrees at 7 bases. The germline V gene encodes CDR1 PRHDT and CDR2 FYEKMQ (reference sequence). J gave up 2 bases and V 9 bases, and 13 bases lay outside the gene matches. The CDR3 consists of 16 residues. CDR3 DNA sequence: TGTGCCAGTCACCTGGCAGGGACAGATCCCTACAATGAGCAGTTCTTC. This translates into CASHLAGTDPYNEQFF.

This clonotype appeared many times. The chain combines TRBV11-2 with TRBJ2-7, with D perhaps TRBD1 (6 bases). CDR1 and CDR2 from the germline V gene are SGHAT and FQNNGV. Trimming cost V 5 bases and J 11 bases, with 16 bases left between them. CDR3 length: 12 amino acids. The CDR3 loop is CASSMDRSTEYF. CDR3 nucleotide sequence: TGTGCCAGCAGCATGGACAGATCAACGGAGTACTTC. The complete variable domain, with remaining parts taken from reference TRBV11-2 and TRBJ2-7, reads EAGVAQSPRYKIIEKRQSVAFWCNPISGHATLYWYQQILGQGPKLLIQFQNNGVVDDSQLPKDRFSAERLKGVDSTLKIQPAKLEDSAVYLCASSMDRSTEYFGPGTRLTVT.

This clonotype has more than one count but fewer than ten. This may come from a read error, since a much larger clone is one base off. The rearrangement uses TRBV28 and TRBJ1-3; possibly TRBD1 for D (5 bases). V lost 10 bases, J lost 2 bases, and 18 bases lay in between. From germline, CDR1 is MDHEN and CDR2 SYDVKM. There are 15 residues in the CDR3. The CDR3 DNA reads TGTGCCACCTTCGGGACTGCAGACCCTGGAAACACCATATATTTT. Amino acids: CATFGTADPGNTIYF.